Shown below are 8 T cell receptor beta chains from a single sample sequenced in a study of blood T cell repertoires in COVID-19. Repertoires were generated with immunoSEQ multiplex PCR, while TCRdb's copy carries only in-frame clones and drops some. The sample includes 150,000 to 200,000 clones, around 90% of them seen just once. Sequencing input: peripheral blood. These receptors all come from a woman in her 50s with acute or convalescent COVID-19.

CDR3: CGPDTYNEQFF. CDR3 in DNA: TGTGGCCCGGACACCTACAATGAGCAGTTCTTC. The chain links TRBV19 to TRBJ2-1; tentatively, D is TRBD1 (5 bases). The CDR3 covers 11 residues. CDR1 and CDR2 from the germline V gene are LNHDA and SQIVND (reference sequence).

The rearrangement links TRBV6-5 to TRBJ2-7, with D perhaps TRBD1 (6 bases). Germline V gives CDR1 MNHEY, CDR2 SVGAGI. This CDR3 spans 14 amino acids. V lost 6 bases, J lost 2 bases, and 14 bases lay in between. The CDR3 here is CASRGTGTTYEQYF. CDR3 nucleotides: TGTGCCAGCAGAGGAACAGGGACGACCTACGAGCAGTACTTC.

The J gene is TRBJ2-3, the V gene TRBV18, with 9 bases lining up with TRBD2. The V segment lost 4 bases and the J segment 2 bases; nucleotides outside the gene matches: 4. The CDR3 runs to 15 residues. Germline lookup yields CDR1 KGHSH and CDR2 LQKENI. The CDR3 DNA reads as TGTGCCAGCTCACTAGCGGGAGAGTTCACAGATACGCAGTATTTT. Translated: CASSLAGEFTDTQYF.

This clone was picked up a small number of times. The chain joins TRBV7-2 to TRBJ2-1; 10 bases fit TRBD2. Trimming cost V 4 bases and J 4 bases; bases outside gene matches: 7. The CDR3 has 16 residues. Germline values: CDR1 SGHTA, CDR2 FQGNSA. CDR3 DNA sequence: TGTGCCAGCAGCTCGTGGGCAGCGGGGGGGTACAATGAGCAGTTCTTC. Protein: CASSSWAAGGYNEQFF.

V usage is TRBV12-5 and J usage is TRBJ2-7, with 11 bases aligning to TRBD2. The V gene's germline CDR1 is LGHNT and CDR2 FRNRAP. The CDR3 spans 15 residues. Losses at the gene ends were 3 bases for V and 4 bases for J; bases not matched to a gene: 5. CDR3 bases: TGTGCTAGTGGTTTTGGGCTAGCGGGAGGATACGAGCAGTACTTC. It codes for CASGFGLAGGYEQYF.

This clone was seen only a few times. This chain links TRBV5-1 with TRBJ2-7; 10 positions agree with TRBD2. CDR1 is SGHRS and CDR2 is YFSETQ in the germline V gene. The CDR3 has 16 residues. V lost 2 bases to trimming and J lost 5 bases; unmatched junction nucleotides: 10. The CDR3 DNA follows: TGCGCCAGCAGCTTTGGGTACGGGACTAGCGACGACGAGCAGTACTTC. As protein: CASSFGYGTSDDEQYF.

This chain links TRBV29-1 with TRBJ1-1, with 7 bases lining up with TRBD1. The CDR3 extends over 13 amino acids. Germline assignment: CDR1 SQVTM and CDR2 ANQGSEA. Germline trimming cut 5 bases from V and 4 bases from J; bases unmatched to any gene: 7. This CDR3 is CSVSTSGGTEAFF. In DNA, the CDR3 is TGCAGCGTTTCCACCTCAGGGGGCACTGAAGCTTTCTTT.

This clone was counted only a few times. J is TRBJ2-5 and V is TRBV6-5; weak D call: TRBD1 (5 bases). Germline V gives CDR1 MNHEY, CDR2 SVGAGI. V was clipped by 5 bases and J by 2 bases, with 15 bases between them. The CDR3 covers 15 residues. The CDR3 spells CASSRSQERQETQYF. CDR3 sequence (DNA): TGTGCCAGCAGTCGCTCACAGGAGAGACAAGAGACCCAGTACTTC.